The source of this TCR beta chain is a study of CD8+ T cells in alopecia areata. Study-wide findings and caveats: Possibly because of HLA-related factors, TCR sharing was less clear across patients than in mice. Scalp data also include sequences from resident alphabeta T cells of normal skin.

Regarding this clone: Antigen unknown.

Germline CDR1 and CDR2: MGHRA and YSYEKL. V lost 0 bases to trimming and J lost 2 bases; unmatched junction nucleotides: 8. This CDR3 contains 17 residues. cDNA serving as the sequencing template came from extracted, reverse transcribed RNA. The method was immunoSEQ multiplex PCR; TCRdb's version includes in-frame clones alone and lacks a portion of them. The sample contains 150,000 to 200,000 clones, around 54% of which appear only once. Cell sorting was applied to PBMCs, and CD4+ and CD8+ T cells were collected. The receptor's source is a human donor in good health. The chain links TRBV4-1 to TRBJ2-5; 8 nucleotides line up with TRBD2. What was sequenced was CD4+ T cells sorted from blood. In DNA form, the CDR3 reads TGCGCCAGCAGCCAAGATCGATCTAGCGGGTTACAAGAGACCCAGTACTTC. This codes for CASSQDRSSGLQETQYF.